Presented here are 27 T cell receptor beta chains from one specimen sequenced in a study of response to subunit inactivated influenza vaccine. MiXCR, applied by TCRdb to the RT-PCR reads, yields one record per CDR3 protein. The sample contains 160,000 or so distinct CDR3 sequences, about a tenth of which appear only once. The starting material was non-naive T cells sorted from PBMCs, obtained roughly 45 days after vaccination. Every receptor here comes from a man between 45 and 60 years old who received an inactivated influenza vaccine.

The table lists this clonotype with a few counts. The V call is TRBV6-2 or TRBV6-3, the J call TRBJ2-1; D unresolved. CDR3 length: 15 residues. Trimming pared 0 bases from V and 4 bases from J, leaving 10 bases between. CDR1 MNHEY and CDR2 SVGEGT come from the germline V gene. The CDR3, as DNA: TGTGCCAGCAGTTACTCTTTAACCAGTTACAATGAGCAGTTCTTC. Its translation is CASSYSLTSYNEQFF.

This clonotype has at least ten counts. The CDR3 nucleotides are TGTGCCAGCAGCCCGACTAGCGGGTTTTACGAGCAGTACTTC. Translated, it gives CASSPTSGFYEQYF. This chain links TRBV7-2 with TRBJ2-7, with 10 bases that match TRBD2. The CDR3 consists of 14 residues. V was pared by 5 bases and J by 4 bases, with 5 bases of the junction left unmatched. From germline, CDR1 is SGHTA and CDR2 FQGNSA.

There are many counts of this clonotype. The chain joins TRBV5-1 to TRBJ1-1, with TRBD1 as a possible D gene (6 bases). The CDR3 has 13 amino acids. Trimming shortened V by 0 bases and J by 5 bases, and 8 bases separated the two germline ends. Germline CDR1 is SGHRS and CDR2 is YFSETQ. CDR3 residues: CASSLGQATEAFF. CDR3 nucleotides: TGCGCCAGCAGCTTGGGACAGGCGACTGAAGCTTTCTTT. Full variable domain (remainder filled in from reference TRBV5-1 and TRBJ1-1): KAGVTQTPRYLIKTRGQQVTLSCSPISGHRSVSWYQQTPGQGLQFLFEYFSETQRNKGNFPGRFSGRQFSNSRSEMNVSTLELGDSALYLCASSLGQATEAFFGQGTRLTVV.

The rearrangement uses TRBV20-1 and TRBJ1-3; D is perhaps TRBD1 (6 bases). Trimming shortened V by 2 bases and J by 2 bases, and 7 bases separated the two germline ends. CDR1 is DFQATT and CDR2 is SNEGSKA in the germline V gene (reference sequence). The length of the CDR3 is 13 residues. As DNA, the CDR3 is TGCAGTGCTAGAAGGGACACTGGAAACACCATATATTTT. Its translation is CSARRDTGNTIYF.

In its sample, this clonotype was seen many times. This chain connects TRBV3-1 to TRBJ1-5, with D perhaps TRBD1 (6 bases). The germline V and J ends were trimmed by 4 bases and 2 bases, with 15 bases remaining between them. The CDR3 is 16 amino acids. Germline V gene sequence: CDR1 LGHDT, CDR2 YNNKEL (reference sequence). DNA of the CDR3: TGTGCCAGCAGCCCCTCTTGGGGGGCGGGCAATCAGCCCCAGCATTTT. This gives the protein CASSPSWGAGNQPQHF.

This clonotype was detected a few times. The V gene is TRBV29-1, the J gene TRBJ2-1; D remains ambiguous. The CDR3 is 11 residues long. In germline, CDR1 is SQVTM, CDR2 ANQGSEA. V lost 4 bases to trimming and J lost 4 bases, with 5 bases between them. CDR3 coding DNA: TGCAGCGTTGGAAAGTACAATGAGCAGTTCTTC. It specifies CSVGKYNEQFF.

This clonotype has at least ten counts. The rearrangement links TRBV5-5 to TRBJ1-1; D remains ambiguous. The CDR3 is made up of 13 amino acids. Per the germline V gene, CDR1 is SGHKS and CDR2 is YYEKEE (reference sequence). Trimming shortened V by 0 bases and J by 0 bases, and 3 bases separated the two germline ends. The CDR3 DNA reads TGTGCCAGCAGCTTGGAAGTGAACACTGAAGCTTTCTTT. Translated: CASSLEVNTEAFF. The full variable domain, its missing parts supplied by reference TRBV5-5 and TRBJ1-1, is DAGVTQSPTHLIKTRGQQVTLRCSPISGHKSVSWYQQVLGQGPQFIFQYYEKEERGRGNFPDRFSARQFPNYSSELNVNALLLGDSALYLCASSLEVNTEAFFGQGTRLTVV.

J is TRBJ2-2 and V is TRBV5-1, with 9 nucleotides matching TRBD1. CDR1 is SGHRS and CDR2 is YFSETQ in the germline V gene. The CDR3 loop spans 14 amino acids. V shed 4 bases and J 7 bases; nucleotides not matched to a gene: 5. The CDR3 DNA reads TGCGCCAGCAGCCCCGGACAGGGGAGCGGGGAGCTGTTTTTT. Its translation is CASSPGQGSGELFF. Variable domain in full (rest from reference TRBV5-1 and TRBJ2-2): KAGVTQTPRYLIKTRGQQVTLSCSPISGHRSVSWYQQTPGQGLQFLFEYFSETQRNKGNFPGRFSGRQFSNSRSEMNVSTLELGDSALYLCASSPGQGSGELFFGEGSRLTVL.

The chain links TRBV5-5 to TRBJ1-1; D gene uncertain. V was clipped by 4 bases and J by 2 bases, with 9 bases between them. Germline V gives CDR1 SGHKS, CDR2 YYEKEE (reference sequence). The CDR3 contains 13 residues. CDR3 residues: CASSGDENTEAFF. The CDR3 DNA sequence: TGTGCCAGCAGCGGGGATGAAAACACTGAAGCTTTCTTT.

In this sample, this clonotype turned up a few times. The chain combines TRBV3-1 with TRBJ1-1; D not certain. Germline V gives CDR1 LGHDT, CDR2 YNNKEL (reference sequence). The CDR3 loop spans 17 amino acids. V lost 4 bases, J lost 6 bases, and 24 bases lay in between. The CDR3 DNA follows: TGTGCCAGCAGCCCGACCGGCACAACCCGAGGGAGGGCTGAAGCTTTCTTT. This gives the protein CASSPTGTTRGRAEAFF.

This clonotype was observed many times. V and J are TRBV5-5 and TRBJ1-5; D call uncertain. The V gene's germline CDR1 is SGHKS and CDR2 YYEKEE (reference sequence). Trimming took off 0 bases at V and 5 bases at J, with 6 bases between the two ends. The CDR3 extends over 13 amino acids. The CDR3: CASSLAEYQPQHF. In DNA form, the CDR3 reads TGTGCCAGCAGCTTGGCGGAGTATCAGCCCCAGCATTTT.

This clonotype was observed at least ten times. In DNA form, the CDR3 reads TGTGCCAGCAGCTACGGACAGGGTAGCGAGCAGTACTTC. It codes for CASSYGQGSEQYF. The V call is TRBV11-2, the J call TRBJ2-7, with 8 nucleotides matching TRBD1. J gave up 6 bases and V 4 bases, and 5 bases lay outside the gene matches. This CDR3 region has 13 residues. CDR1 and CDR2 (germline): SGHAT, FQNNGV.

This clonotype came up many times. The chain uses TRBV7-9 and TRBJ2-2; D unresolved. This CDR3 has 17 amino acids. In germline, CDR1 is SEHNR, CDR2 FQNEAQ (reference sequence). Trimming stripped 3 bases from V and 4 bases from J, with 18 bases between. The DNA of the CDR3 is TGTGCCAGCAGCTTCCCCCGTTCTAAACCGGGCACCGGGGAGCTGTTTTTT. It yields the protein CASSFPRSKPGTGELFF. Full variable domain (remainder filled in from reference TRBV7-9 and TRBJ2-2): DTGVSQNPRHKITKRGQNVTFRCDPISEHNRLYWYRQTLGQGPEFLTYFQNEAQLEKSRLLSDRFSAERPKGSFSTLEIQRTEQGDSAMYLCASSFPRSKPGTGELFFGEGSRLTVL.

At least ten counts were recorded for this clonotype. This rearrangement joins TRBV14 to TRBJ1-1, with TRBD1 matching over 7 bases. Germline values: CDR1 SGHDN, CDR2 FVKESK. The length of the CDR3 is 20 residues. The ends lost 5 bases at V and 0 bases at J; junction bases unmatched: 21. CDR3 bases: TGTGCCAGCAGCACCTACGACTTATTTAGGGGCGACAGGGTGAACACTGAAGCTTTCTTT. It codes for CASSTYDLFRGDRVNTEAFF.

The J gene is TRBJ1-6, the V gene TRBV11-2; unclear D gene. The germline CDR1 and CDR2 sequences are SGHAT and FQNNGV. This CDR3 contains 14 residues. Trimming shortened V by 4 bases and J by 2 bases, and 6 bases separated the two germline ends. CDR3 loop: CASSYDTYNSPLHF. The CDR3 DNA follows: TGTGCCAGCAGCTATGACACCTATAATTCACCCCTCCACTTT.

The V call is TRBV7-2, the J call TRBJ2-7; D uncertain. The V end lost 0 bases, the J end lost 2 bases, and 11 bases lay between the germline ends. Germline CDR1 is SGHTA and CDR2 is FQGNSA. The CDR3 has 15 residues. Here the CDR3 reads CASSLAGMLTYEQYF. In nucleotides, the CDR3 is TGTGCCAGCAGCTTAGCGGGTATGCTGACCTACGAGCAGTACTTC.

V gene TRBV7-8 combines with J gene TRBJ2-2; D is unclear. The CDR3 has 15 amino acids. The germline gives CDR1 SGHVS, CDR2 FQNEAQ. Trimming pared 5 bases from V and 0 bases from J, leaving 10 bases between. The CDR3 loop reads CASSGLPANTGELFF. Written as DNA, the CDR3 is TGTGCCAGCAGCGGCCTCCCCGCGAACACCGGGGAGCTGTTTTTT.

This chain uses TRBV19 with TRBJ2-6; no definite D call. Germline V gene data show CDR1 as LNHDA and CDR2 as SQIVND (reference sequence). The CDR3 extends over 15 amino acids. V lost 7 bases and J lost 0, with 10 bases in between. The DNA of the CDR3 is TGTGCCAGTAACAGCGAGAGCTCTGGGGCCAACGTCCTGACTTTC. It codes for CASNSESSGANVLTF.

The chain combines TRBV5-1 with TRBJ2-3, with TRBD2 matching over 10 bases. The V segment lost 2 bases and the J segment 5 bases; nucleotides outside the gene matches: 5. CDR1 and CDR2 (germline): SGHRS, YFSETQ. The CDR3 spans 15 residues. The CDR3 here is CASSFQRGGEDTQYF. As DNA, the CDR3 is TGCGCCAGCAGCTTCCAGCGGGGGGGCGAAGATACGCAGTATTTT.

This clonotype was seen many times. V gene TRBV20-1 combines with J gene TRBJ2-1; 8 positions match TRBD2. From germline, CDR1 is DFQATT and CDR2 SNEGSKA (reference sequence). With V trimmed by 6 bases and J by 12 bases, 7 bases remained unmatched. This CDR3 is built from 11 residues. CDR3 amino acids: CSAEREISQFF. CDR3 DNA: TGCAGTGCAGAGCGGGAGATTTCGCAGTTCTTC.

V is TRBV7-6 and J is TRBJ1-1; D may be TRBD1 (6 bases). V was cut by 1 base and J by 0 bases, with 9 bases left in between. Germline loops: CDR1 SGHVS, CDR2 FNYEAQ. The CDR3 extends over 15 amino acids. The CDR3 DNA reads TGTGCCAGCAGCTTAGGAGACAGGATGAACACTGAAGCTTTCTTT. This gives the protein CASSLGDRMNTEAFF.

In this sample, this clonotype turned up many times. V and J are TRBV10-3 and TRBJ2-1; 11 bases agree with TRBD2. This CDR3 spans 18 amino acids. CDR1 and CDR2 from the germline V gene are ENHRY and SYGVKD. After removal of 4 bases from V and 4 bases from J, the junction contained 12 bases not matched to a gene. CDR3 amino acids: CAISGDSLAGGEYNEQFF. CDR3 coding DNA: TGTGCCATCAGTGGAGATTCCCTAGCGGGGGGCGAGTACAATGAGCAGTTCTTC.

This clonotype was seen only a few times. This chain links TRBV5-1 with TRBJ2-2, with 8 bases fitting TRBD1. Trimming cost V 4 bases and J 3 bases; bases outside gene matches: 8. From germline, CDR1 is SGHRS and CDR2 YFSETQ. This CDR3 has 16 amino acids. CDR3 sequence reads: CASSPFRGPDTGELFF. The CDR3 nucleotides read TGCGCCAGCAGCCCCTTCAGGGGGCCGGACACCGGGGAGCTGTTTTTT.

The chain carries TRBV3-1 and TRBJ1-6, with unresolved D. Germline values: CDR1 LGHDT, CDR2 YNNKEL (reference sequence). Trimming shortened V by 4 bases and J by 10 bases, and 14 bases separated the two germline ends. This CDR3 spans 14 amino acids. The CDR3 nucleotides read TGTGCCAGCAGCCCCGGTGGCAGGCCCTCACCCCTCCACTTT. Translation gives CASSPGGRPSPLHF.

This clonotype has at least ten counts. This chain uses TRBV12-3 or TRBV12-4 with TRBJ2-3; 7 bases match TRBD2. This CDR3 has 16 residues. V lost 6 bases and J lost 4; bases outside the gene matches: 13. CDR3 amino acids: CASSRGLGLGADTQYF. The CDR3 DNA sequence: TGTGCCAGCAGCCGAGGACTAGGCCTTGGGGCAGATACGCAGTATTTT.

A few counts support this clonotype. The V gene is TRBV12-3 or TRBV12-4, the J gene TRBJ1-1; tentative D call: TRBD1 (5 bases). V was shortened by 6 bases and J by 10 bases, with 15 bases between the two germline ends. The CDR3 covers 12 residues. CDR3 DNA: TGTGCCAGCAGACAACCAGGGTCTCCAGCTTTCTTT. Protein: CASRQPGSPAFF.

The chain links TRBV6-1 to TRBJ2-3; TRBD2 matches 7 bases. Germline CDR1 and CDR2: MNHNS and SASEGT. The CDR3 loop spans 14 amino acids. V shed 6 bases and J 2 bases; nucleotides not matched to a gene: 5. The CDR3 protein is CASRNRGDTDTQYF. The CDR3 nucleotides read TGTGCCAGCAGGAACCGGGGGGACACAGATACGCAGTATTTT.